Given below is one T cell receptor (beta chain) in context. Profiling relied on immunoSEQ multiplex PCR, and the TCRdb table lists in-frame clones only, not all of them. Among about 23,000 clones, roughly 44% were seen once, and the ten largest hold under 1.5%. The entry originates in a study of graft-versus-host responses after intestinal transplantation. As for the study in general: Recipients were given multivisceral, liver-intestinal, or isolated intestinal transplants. Recipients uniformly received anti-thymocyte globulin induction, followed by tacrolimus and steroids for roughly 3 years. Study findings and constraints: GvH clones were identified in recipient marrow, with some first appearing in ileum or blood.

The researchers put some 200,000 CFSE-labeled responder cells into plates with some 200,000 irradiated, violet-dye-labeled stimulator cells. This receptor was identified in a human patient who was an organ donor for intestinal transplantation. Sequenced material: alloreactive CD8+ T cells from a mixed lymphocyte reaction culture, taken before transplantation. Subset here: CFSE-low proliferating T cells sorted from roughly six-day pre-transplant mixed lymphocyte reaction (GvH or HvG direction).

Here the CDR3 reads CSVPKGYGYTF. DNA of the CDR3: TGCAGCGTCCCGAAGGGCTATGGCTACACCTTC. The chain joins TRBV29-1 to TRBJ1-2; D is unresolved. CDR1 and CDR2 (germline): SQVTM, ANQGSEA. The CDR3 runs 11 residues. Trimming pared 6 bases from V and 4 bases from J, leaving 9 bases between.